This T cell receptor (beta chain) was profiled in a study of blood T cells in healthy people across ages. About the research overall: Template switching captured about one barcoded beta molecule per two T cells. Points from the study as a whole: TCR beta diversity was tightly associated with the proportion of naive T cells. The study lacked donor CMV status, which possibly confounded expanded clonotype changes.

Worth noting for this clonotype: The antigen remains undetermined.

V lost 3 bases and J lost 3, with 11 bases in between. The CDR3 is 14 residues long. Per sample, no less than 5 micrograms of total RNA were extracted. It was with a sample-barcoded 5' primer and a J-beta primer mix that a second PCR of roughly 7 to 12 cycles was run. TCRdb re-called the 5' RACE reads with MiXCR, one entry per CDR3 protein. The data hold roughly 930,000 distinct CDR3 sequences, with 45% to 50% observed a single time. The chain employs TRBV12-3 or TRBV12-4 and TRBJ1-2; D may be TRBD1 (5 bases). Sequenced sample: blood. The clonotype comes from a man between 25 and 39 years old in good health. CDR3: CASSLGRVDYGYTF. The CDR3 DNA is TGTGCCAGCAGTTTGGGCAGGGTAGACTATGGCTACACCTTC.